The 22 T cell receptor beta chains below were found in one sample sequenced in a study of cytomegalovirus exposure and HLA in healthy donors. PCR primers comprised 60 Vbeta and 13 Jbeta primers. Sequencing used immunoSEQ multiplex PCR; TCRdb keeps in-frame clones, though not all of them. The table lists 160,000 or so clones, more than 75% of them singletons. The sample was PBMCs. These receptor sequences come from a woman aged 18-29 years in good health and CMV-seronegative.

J is TRBJ2-7 and V is TRBV9, with D perhaps TRBD1 (6 bases). The CDR3 covers 13 residues. Germline V lookup: CDR1 SGDLS, CDR2 YYNGEE. V lost 6 bases and J lost 1, with 11 bases in between. CDR3 DNA: TGTGCCAGCAACCCCAGGGGTTCCTACGAGCAGTACTTC. Amino acid sequence: CASNPRGSYEQYF.

The chain links TRBV9 to TRBJ1-4; 7 bases match TRBD1. CDR3 length: 16 amino acids. Germline V lookup: CDR1 SGDLS, CDR2 YYNGEE. The J segment lost 0 bases and the V segment lost 3 bases, leaving 5 bases of the junction unmatched. The CDR3 DNA sequence: TGTGCCAGCAGCGGCGGACAGGTCACAACTAATGAAAAACTGTTTTTT. Encoded protein: CASSGGQVTTNEKLFF.

This chain joins TRBV6-1 and TRBJ2-7, with 8 positions matching TRBD1. V gave up 4 bases and J gave up 0 bases; unmatched junction bases: 8. The germline V gene encodes CDR1 MNHNS and CDR2 SASEGT. The CDR3 extends over 16 amino acids. CDR3 loop: CASSARTGFSSYEQYF. The CDR3 DNA reads as TGTGCCAGCAGTGCCAGGACAGGGTTCAGCTCCTACGAGCAGTACTTC.

CDR3 bases: TGTGCCAGTAGTATCGTCCTGTCTAGCACAGATACGCAGTATTTT. Protein sequence: CASSIVLSSTDTQYF. The chain carries TRBV19 and TRBJ2-3; D is uncertain. Germline values: CDR1 LNHDA, CDR2 SQIVND (reference sequence). CDR3 length: 15 residues. V was cut by 3 bases and J by 0 bases, with 10 bases left in between.

The chain combines TRBV11-2 with TRBJ1-4; TRBD1 agrees at 7 bases. Germline values: CDR1 SGHAT, CDR2 FQNNGV. V lost 4 bases, J lost 6 bases, and 5 bases stayed unmatched. The CDR3 totals 14 residues. The CDR3 region has the DNA TGTGCCAGCAGCTATGGACAGGCTTATGAAAAACTGTTTTTT. It codes for CASSYGQAYEKLFF. The complete variable domain, with remaining parts taken from reference TRBV11-2 and TRBJ1-4, reads EAGVAQSPRYKIIEKRQSVAFWCNPISGHATLYWYQQILGQGPKLLIQFQNNGVVDDSQLPKDRFSAERLKGVDSTLKIQPAKLEDSAVYLCASSYGQAYEKLFFGSGTQLSVL.

V is TRBV11-3 and J is TRBJ2-7; the match to TRBD1 covers 10 bases. The CDR3 length is 14 residues. CDR1 SGHNT and CDR2 YENEEA come from the germline V gene. J was trimmed by 6 bases and V by 1 base; bases with no gene match: 3. CDR3 nucleotide sequence: TGTGCCAGCAGCTTAGGAGGGACAGGGGCCGAGCAGTACTTC. Amino acid sequence: CASSLGGTGAEQYF.

The J gene is TRBJ2-3, the V gene TRBV5-4, with 8 bases matching TRBD1. Germline CDR1 and CDR2: SGHNT and YYREEE (reference sequence). CDR3 length: 15 amino acids. J was trimmed by 2 bases and V by 1 base; bases with no gene match: 3. The CDR3 DNA follows: TGTGCCAGCAGCTTGCCGGGACAGGACACAGATACGCAGTATTTT. This codes for CASSLPGQDTDTQYF.

The chain couples TRBV19 to TRBJ2-1; 9 positions match TRBD2. The CDR3 spans 15 residues. J lost 7 bases, V lost 7 bases, and 11 bases had no gene match. Germline V CDR1 and CDR2: LNHDA, SQIVND (reference sequence). DNA for the CDR3: TGTGCCAGTACCCATACGTTGCGGGGGGGAAATGAGCAGTTCTTC. Its translation: CASTHTLRGGNEQFF.

This chain uses TRBV2 with TRBJ1-5; 9 nucleotides line up with TRBD1. J gave up 3 bases and V 6 bases, and 6 bases lay outside the gene matches. The CDR3 consists of 15 residues. CDR1 is SNHLY and CDR2 is FYNNEI in the germline V gene. The CDR3 here is CASRRGQGFNQPQHF. The CDR3 DNA sequence: TGTGCCAGCAGAAGGGGACAGGGATTCAATCAGCCCCAGCATTTT.

The chain links TRBV27 to TRBJ2-7, with 12 bases fitting TRBD2. Germline values: CDR1 MNHEY, CDR2 SMNVEV (reference sequence). V lost 3 bases, J lost 2 bases, and 20 bases stayed unmatched. There are 21 residues in the CDR3. The CDR3, as DNA: TGTGCCAGCAGTTTCCAGGTGAGGACTAGCGGGACCTTAACCTACCCCTACGAGCAGTACTTC. This encodes CASSFQVRTSGTLTYPYEQYF.

The chain recombines TRBV7-2 with TRBJ2-2; 9 nucleotides line up with TRBD2. The V and J ends lost 5 bases and 4 bases, in that order; junction bases with no gene match: 8. Germline loops: CDR1 SGHTA, CDR2 FQGNSA. This CDR3 comprises 16 residues. The CDR3 bases are TGTGCCAGCAGCAAGACGGGACTAGCCTTCACCGGGGAGCTGTTTTTT. Amino acid sequence: CASSKTGLAFTGELFF.

This chain connects TRBV27 to TRBJ2-1, with D tentatively TRBD2 (5 bases). Trimming stripped 6 bases from V and 11 bases from J, with 14 bases between. Germline CDR1 MNHEY, CDR2 SMNVEV (reference sequence). The CDR3 is made up of 12 amino acids. This CDR3 reads CASRPIGGQQFF. The DNA of the CDR3 is TGTGCCAGCAGACCCATCGGAGGACAGCAGTTCTTC.

The chain employs TRBV10-3 and TRBJ2-5, with TRBD2 identical over 7 bases. CDR3 length: 15 amino acids. V lost 3 bases and J lost 2; bases outside the gene matches: 6. Germline lookup yields CDR1 ENHRY and CDR2 SYGVKD. This CDR3 is CAISDGGLGQETQYF. In DNA, the CDR3 is TGTGCCATCAGTGACGGGGGGTTGGGGCAAGAGACCCAGTACTTC.

Only a few counts were recorded for this clone. The genes are TRBV19 and TRBJ1-1; D gene uncertain. V lost 5 bases and J 6 bases, leaving 19 bases between the germline ends. Germline V gene data show CDR1 as LNHDA and CDR2 as SQIVND (reference sequence). The CDR3 sequence is 15 residues long. CDR3 nucleotides: TGTGCCAGTAGTCCCTTACGGCGGATCGGGTCTGAAGCTTTCTTT. Encoded protein: CASSPLRRIGSEAFF.

Comments on this clone: A junction boundary mismatches the germline segment, possibly from a read error. This sequence joins TRBV7-6 and TRBJ2-7, with 13 bases that match TRBD2. Germline assignment: CDR1 SGHVS and CDR2 FNYEAQ. The CDR3 is 13 amino acids. CDR3 coding DNA: TGTGCCAGCAGCTTAGGGACTAGCGGGGGATTCCACTTC. It translates to CASSLGTSGGFHF.

The chain links TRBV28 to TRBJ2-2; TRBD1 matches at 9 bases. The germline CDR1 and CDR2 sequences are MDHEN and SYDVKM. The CDR3 has 14 residues. The ends lost 7 bases at V and 5 bases at J; junction bases unmatched: 5. The CDR3 DNA reads TGTGCCAGCACGGGGACAGGGAGTACCGGGGAGCTGTTTTTT. This gives the protein CASTGTGSTGELFF.

V usage is TRBV7-2 and J usage is TRBJ2-3; TRBD1 matches 12 bases. V trimming: 5 bases; J trimming: 5 bases; junction bases outside the gene matches: 8. The CDR3 is 16 residues long. Germline lookup yields CDR1 SGHTA and CDR2 FQGNSA. The CDR3 spells CASSNDRDRGRDTQYF. The CDR3 nucleotides read TGTGCCAGCAGCAATGACCGGGACAGGGGGCGAGATACGCAGTATTTT.

The chain combines TRBV27 with TRBJ2-3; 7 bases are shared with TRBD2. V gave up 2 bases and J gave up 6 bases; unmatched junction bases: 8. The germline V gene encodes CDR1 MNHEY and CDR2 SMNVEV (reference sequence). The CDR3 has 15 amino acids. The CDR3 DNA reads as TGTGCCAGCAGTTTAAGCCGGGGGGTGGGGGATACGCAGTATTTT. This gives the protein CASSLSRGVGDTQYF.

The chain recombines TRBV5-4 with TRBJ2-1; a weak D match, TRBD1 (6 bases). Germline V gene lookup returns CDR1 SGHNT and CDR2 YYREEE (reference sequence). V gave up 4 bases and J gave up 0 bases, with 17 bases separating them. The CDR3 has 17 amino acids. CDR3 sequence (DNA): TGTGCCAGCAGCCGACAGGCTTCCTTCAGCTCCTACAATGAGCAGTTCTTC. It yields the protein CASSRQASFSSYNEQFF.

The chain carries TRBV5-3 and TRBJ2-2; tentative D call: TRBD2 (6 bases). TRBV5-3 falls under the ORF class, with uncertain function. The V gene lost 6 bases and the J gene lost 1 base, with 10 bases spanning the gap. This CDR3 is 14 amino acids long. The CDR3 DNA reads TGTGCCAGAACCTACGGGAGGAACACCGGGGAGCTGTTTTTT. Encoded protein: CARTYGRNTGELFF.

This clone was seen once. The rearrangement links TRBV5-1 to TRBJ1-3; the D gene is possibly TRBD1 (6 bases). The germline gives CDR1 SGHRS, CDR2 YFSETQ. The V gene lost 0 bases and the J gene lost 3 bases, with 13 bases spanning the gap. This CDR3 contains 16 residues. CDR3 coding DNA: TGCGCCAGCAGCTTGGACCCGACAGGTAGTGGAAACACCATATATTTT. It specifies CASSLDPTGSGNTIYF.

V is TRBV6-1 and J is TRBJ2-6; D is ambiguous. Germline V gives CDR1 MNHNS, CDR2 SASEGT. Trimming cost V 5 bases and J 13 bases, with 9 bases left between them. This CDR3 comprises 11 residues. This CDR3 reads CASSLPSVLTF. CDR3 DNA sequence: TGTGCCAGCAGTCTCCCCAGTGTCCTGACTTTC.